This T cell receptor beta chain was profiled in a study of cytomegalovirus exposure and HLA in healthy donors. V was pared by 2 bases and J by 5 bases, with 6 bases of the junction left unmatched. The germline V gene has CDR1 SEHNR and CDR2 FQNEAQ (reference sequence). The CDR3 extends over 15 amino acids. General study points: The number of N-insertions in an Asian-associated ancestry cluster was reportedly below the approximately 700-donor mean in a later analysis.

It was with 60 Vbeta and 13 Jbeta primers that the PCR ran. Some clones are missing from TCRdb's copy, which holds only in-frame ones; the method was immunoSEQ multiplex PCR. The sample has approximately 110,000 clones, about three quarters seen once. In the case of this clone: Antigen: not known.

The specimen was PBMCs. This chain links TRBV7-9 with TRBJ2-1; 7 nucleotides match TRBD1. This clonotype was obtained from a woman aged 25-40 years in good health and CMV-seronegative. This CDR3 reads CASSLFQGVNNEQFF. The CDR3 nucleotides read TGTGCCAGCAGCTTATTTCAGGGGGTGAACAATGAGCAGTTCTTC.